The 2 T cell receptor beta chains given below trace back to one sample, sequenced in a study of cytomegalovirus exposure and HLA in healthy donors. TCRdb keeps only in-frame clones here, not all; method: immunoSEQ multiplex PCR. The repertoire holds 200,000 or so clones, 75% to 95% seen once, with about 0.95% in the top ten. Material for sequencing was PBMCs. The receptors stem from a woman between 18 and 30 years old in good health and CMV-seronegative.

This clone was detected only a few times. The genes are TRBV27 and TRBJ1-1, with D perhaps matching TRBD1 (5 bases). V was shortened by 3 bases and J by 1 base, with 9 bases between the two germline ends. The CDR3 is 14 amino acids. The germline CDR1 and CDR2 sequences are MNHEY and SMNVEV (reference sequence). CDR3 sequence reads: CASSLGPANTEAFF. CDR3 coding DNA: TGTGCCAGCAGTTTGGGGCCTGCGAACACTGAAGCTTTCTTT.

The rearrangement joins TRBV27 to TRBJ2-1; 7 positions agree with TRBD2. The V gene end was trimmed by 6 bases and the J gene end by 10 bases; junction bases not matched to a gene: 9. This CDR3 spans 13 amino acids. In germline, CDR1 is MNHEY, CDR2 SMNVEV (reference sequence). Here the CDR3 DNA reads TGTGCCAGCAGGGGGAGGGGCATCGGCGAGCAGTTCTTC. It is translated as CASRGRGIGEQFF.